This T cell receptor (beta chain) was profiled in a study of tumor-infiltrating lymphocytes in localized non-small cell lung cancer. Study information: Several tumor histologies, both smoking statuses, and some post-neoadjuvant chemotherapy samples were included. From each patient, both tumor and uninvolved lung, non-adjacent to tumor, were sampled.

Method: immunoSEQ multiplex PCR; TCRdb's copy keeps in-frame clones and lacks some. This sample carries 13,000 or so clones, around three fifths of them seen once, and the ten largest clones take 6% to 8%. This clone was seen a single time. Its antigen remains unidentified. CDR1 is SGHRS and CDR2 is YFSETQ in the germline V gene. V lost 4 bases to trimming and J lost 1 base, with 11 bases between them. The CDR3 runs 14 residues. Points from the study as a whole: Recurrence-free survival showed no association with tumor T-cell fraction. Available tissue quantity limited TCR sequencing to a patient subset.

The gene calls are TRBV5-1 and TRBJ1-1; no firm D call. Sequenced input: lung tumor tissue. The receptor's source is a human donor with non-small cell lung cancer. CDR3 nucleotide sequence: TGCGCCAGCAGCCCCCGTCGGTCGAACACTGAAGCTTTCTTT. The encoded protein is CASSPRRSNTEAFF. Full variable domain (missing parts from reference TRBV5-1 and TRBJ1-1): KAGVTQTPRYLIKTRGQQVTLSCSPISGHRSVSWYQQTPGQGLQFLFEYFSETQRNKGNFPGRFSGRQFSNSRSEMNVSTLELGDSALYLCASSPRRSNTEAFFGQGTRLTVV.